The clone carrying this T cell receptor beta chain showed up just a few times. As yet, its antigen is unknown. The data derive from a study of early T cells in non-severe SARS-CoV-2 infection. General study findings and limits: There was a bias toward anti-spike CD8 responses in VDJdb matching, which missed private and CD4 specificities.

Using its own MiXCR run on the 5' RACE reads, TCRdb lists one record per CDR3 protein. This table has 98,000 or so distinct CDR3 sequences, over 10% appearing once. The V segment lost 3 bases and the J segment 8 bases; nucleotides outside the gene matches: 16. The CDR3 loop spans 17 amino acids. CDR1 and CDR2 from the germline V gene are MGHRA and YSYEKL. Specimen: whole blood. The rearrangement joins TRBV4-1 to TRBJ2-1, with 7 bases identical to TRBD1. The TCR sequence derives from an adult who was a healthcare worker with PCR-confirmed SARS-CoV-2 infection or an uninfected control (not recorded which). The CDR3 DNA reads TGCGCCAGCAGCCAGGGCCTCCAGGGGGTATCACCCCATGAGCAGTTCTTC. It is translated as CASSQGLQGVSPHEQFF.